The 7 T cell receptor beta chains presented below share a single source sample, sequenced in a study of OX40 agonist ivuxolimab in advanced cancers. Sequenced by immunoSEQ multiplex PCR; TCRdb stores in-frame clones only, minus some. Of approximately 70,000 clones listed, 88% were seen once; the top ten hold 0.95% to 1.3%. Sequencing used CD4+ or CD8+ T cells sorted from blood, obtained in a trial of the OX40 agonist ivuxolimab. These receptors originate from an adult with an advanced solid tumor such as melanoma, head and neck, liver or kidney cancer.

V and J are TRBV5-1 and TRBJ2-3; D unresolved. CDR3 length equals 11 residues. Germline values: CDR1 SGHRS, CDR2 YFSETQ. Trimming left V 7 bases short and J 2 bases short, with 5 bases between. As DNA, the CDR3 is TGCGCCAGCCGCAACACAGATACGCAGTATTTT. Amino acid sequence: CASRNTDTQYF.

This chain connects TRBV6-6 to TRBJ1-1; perhaps TRBD1 as D (5 bases). The CDR3 is 15 amino acids. Germline CDR1 reads MNHNY; CDR2 reads SVGAGI (reference sequence). Trimming stripped 0 bases from V and 3 bases from J, with 11 bases between. CDR3 region: CASSYSGGGDTEAFF. The CDR3 DNA reads TGTGCCAGCAGTTACTCCGGCGGGGGGGACACTGAAGCTTTCTTT.

J is TRBJ2-3 and V is TRBV11-3, with D perhaps TRBD2 (5 bases). V shed 3 bases and J shed 0 bases, with 7 bases lying between them. Per germline, CDR1 SGHNT and CDR2 YENEEA. There are 14 residues in the CDR3. CDR3: CASSFSGSTDTQYF. Here the CDR3 DNA reads TGTGCCAGCAGCTTCAGCGGAAGCACAGATACGCAGTATTTT.

This chain joins TRBV20-1 and TRBJ2-3; D remains ambiguous. The CDR3 loop spans 10 amino acids. The V gene's germline CDR1 is DFQATT and CDR2 SNEGSKA (reference sequence). The CDR3 coding sequence is TGCAGGCCTTCAACAGATACGCAGTATTTT. It specifies CRPSTDTQYF.

V gene TRBV19 combines with J gene TRBJ2-2, with 12 bases that match TRBD2. CDR3 length equals 16 residues. The V gene end was trimmed by 4 bases and the J gene end by 7 bases; junction bases not matched to a gene: 7. The germline gives CDR1 LNHDA, CDR2 SQIVND (reference sequence). CDR3 coding DNA: TGTGCCAGTAGTACCCAGACTAGCGGGAGTGGCGGGGAGCTGTTTTTT. Translated: CASSTQTSGSGGELFF.

V and J are TRBV7-9 and TRBJ2-3; TRBD2 aligns across 13 bases. V dropped 5 bases and J dropped 3; count of bases not matched to a gene: 5. The germline CDR1 and CDR2 sequences are SEHNR and FQNEAQ (reference sequence). This CDR3 is 16 amino acids long. The CDR3 region has the DNA TGTGCCAGCAGCACCCGGACTAGCGGGAGAACAGATACGCAGTATTTT. Amino acids: CASSTRTSGRTDTQYF.

CDR3 protein: CASSFSGTNQPQHF. In nucleotides, the CDR3 is TGTGCCAGCAGCTTTTCAGGGACCAATCAGCCCCAGCATTTT. J is TRBJ1-5 and V is TRBV7-9; weak D call: TRBD1 (5 bases). CDR1 and CDR2 from the germline V gene are SEHNR and FQNEAQ (reference sequence). The V gene lost 3 bases and the J gene lost 3 bases, with 9 bases spanning the gap. The CDR3 sequence is 14 residues long.